A selection of T cell receptor beta chains follows, all from one sample in a study of tumor-infiltrating lymphocytes in oesophageal squamous cell carcinoma. TCRdb recomputed calls from the PCR reads with MiXCR, one row per CDR3 protein. This repertoire shows 12,000 or so distinct CDR3 sequences, roughly 54% found once; its top ten account for 34%. Sequences were obtained from esophageal tumor tissue. These receptors were obtained from a female donor with esophageal squamous cell carcinoma. Each CDR3 is given without its conserved first and last residue. Fields, in order: V gene, CDR3 protein.

TRBV7-2 | ASSVGLAGGGQETQY
TRBV4-2 | ASSQDRTLAPSYNEQF
TRBV7-2 | ASRIAGGGETQY
TRBV6-6 | ASSYSGTSGGEQF
TRBV3-1 | ASSHSRGWYEQY
TRBV12-3/TRBV12-4 | ASSPDRVLHNEQF
TRBV27 | ASSYRQGQNPGELF
TRBV7-8 | ASSVSGGQY
TRBV5-3 | ASSIGQGVKDEQY
TRBV7-9 | ASSYKLAGGPGETQY
TRBV7-2 | ASSLVLTRYEEQF
TRBV6-1 | ASTGRYRAF
TRBV6-5 | ASSSIRETGELF
TRBV10-3 | AIGRPPSTDTQY
TRBV6-1 | ASRGREDYQETQY
TRBV7-6 | ASTSGSYNEQF
TRBV7-6 | ASSLPIGETQY
TRBV7-2 | ASSPWTSGSSDTQY
TRBV5-6 | ASSSVLAGEGEQF
TRBV5-1 | ASSLALWGAQETQY
TRBV12-3/TRBV12-4 | ASSLGLFNEQF
TRBV7-2 | ASSLGGSRTRGQF
TRBV7-6 | ASSKTEARDGYT
TRBV7-2 | ASSPDHNKGNIQY
TRBV7-9 | ASSHRDTLAEQY
TRBV7-2 | ASSLQGGQPQH
TRBV10-1 | ASSAAGGAYEQY
TRBV5-6 | ASSLVRDQETQY
TRBV6-8 | ASMASGQGTYEQY
TRBV7-8 | ASSLTGFHEQY
TRBV5-6 | ASSLSRLAGGSTDTQY
TRBV18 | ASPRAGNTGELF
TRBV12-3/TRBV12-4 | ASSKRSYEQY
TRBV27 | ASSSLSGKGPYNEQF
TRBV7-8 | ASSFGLAYEQY
TRBV7-2 | ASSGSYEQY
TRBV6-1 | ASRRDSIYEQY
TRBV28 | ASSFRENEQF
TRBV5-6 | ASSWAGGTGETQY
TRBV12-5 | ASGLDLYEQY